A single sample gave rise to the 23 T cell receptor beta chains below, sequenced in a study of T cells after yellow fever vaccination. TCRdb ran MiXCR on the 5' RACE reads and lists one entry per CDR3 protein. This sample carries roughly 120,000 distinct CDR3 sequences, 8.4% of them seen once, and the ten largest clones take about 25%. This specimen was CD8+ T cells sorted from PBMCs, taken 45 days after the yellow fever booster vaccination. The receptors derive from a man aged 30-40 years who received the YFV17D yellow fever vaccine.

This clonotype was seen a handful of times. V usage is TRBV7-9 and J usage is TRBJ2-5; D is undetermined. V was shortened by 8 bases and J by 3 bases, with 19 bases between the two germline ends. The CDR3 is made up of 15 amino acids. Germline V gene data show CDR1 as SEHNR and CDR2 as FQNEAQ (reference sequence). Here the CDR3 DNA reads TGTGCCAGCTTGGACGGCCGGAGCATTAAAGAGACCCAGTACTTC. It specifies CASLDGRSIKETQYF.

This clonotype was seen many times. The J gene is TRBJ2-5, the V gene TRBV10-3, with 9 bases aligning to TRBD2. The CDR3 totals 15 residues. The V segment lost 1 base and the J segment 4 bases; nucleotides outside the gene matches: 4. Germline loops: CDR1 ENHRY, CDR2 SYGVKD. The CDR3 sequence is CAISELAGVLETQYF. The CDR3 region has the DNA TGTGCCATCAGTGAGTTAGCGGGAGTTTTAGAGACCCAGTACTTC.

The rearrangement joins TRBV7-2 to TRBJ2-7, with 12 bases that match TRBD2. Germline lookup yields CDR1 SGHTA and CDR2 FQGNSA. The length of the CDR3 is 14 residues. V was pared by 1 base and J by 6 bases, with 1 base of the junction left unmatched. In nucleotides, the CDR3 is TGTGCCAGCAGCTTAGAACTAGCGGGGGGCGAGCAGTACTTC. It is translated as CASSLELAGGEQYF.

The chain joins TRBV5-1 to TRBJ2-7; TRBD1 agrees at 9 bases. The CDR3 totals 15 residues. Germline-derived CDR1 and CDR2 are SGHRS and YFSETQ. V was pared by 4 bases and J by 3 bases, with 8 bases of the junction left unmatched. The CDR3 DNA is TGCGCCAGCAGCCCCAGACAGGGGGGAAACTACGAGCAGTACTTC. Translation: CASSPRQGGNYEQYF.

This clonotype has ten or more counts. The CDR3 sequence: CASSQDSGVTGANVLTF. CDR3 nucleotides: TGCGCCAGCAGCCAAGATTCAGGGGTAACAGGGGCCAACGTCCTGACTTTC. The gene calls are TRBV4-3 and TRBJ2-6, with TRBD1 as a possible D gene (6 bases). V was cut by 0 bases and J by 4 bases, with 13 bases left in between. The germline V gene has CDR1 LGHNA and CDR2 YSLEER. CDR3 length: 17 amino acids.

This clonotype was recorded many times. V gene TRBV29-1 combines with J gene TRBJ2-5; D call uncertain. V was pared by 8 bases and J by 5 bases, with 15 bases between. CDR1 SQVTM and CDR2 ANQGSEA come from the germline V gene. This CDR3 has 12 amino acids. The CDR3 spells CSLIGPVETQYF. CDR3 in DNA: TGCAGCTTAATCGGACCGGTCGAGACCCAGTACTTC.

This clonotype appeared many times. This chain links TRBV5-5 with TRBJ2-3; 8 bases line up with TRBD2. CDR3 size: 15 residues. Per the germline V gene, CDR1 is SGHKS and CDR2 is YYEKEE (reference sequence). Trimming removed 1 base from V and 4 bases from J; junction bases left unmatched: 5. CDR3 region: CASSLQRELSDTQYF. The CDR3 coding sequence is TGTGCCAGCAGCTTGCAGCGGGAGTTATCAGATACGCAGTATTTT.

This clonotype was seen repeatedly, ten times or more. J is TRBJ2-7 and V is TRBV5-1; weak D call: TRBD2 (6 bases). The CDR3 sequence is 15 residues long. V lost 0 bases, J lost 2 bases, and 12 bases lay in between. Per the germline V gene, CDR1 is SGHRS and CDR2 is YFSETQ. This CDR3 reads CASSLAPSETYEQYF. Written as DNA, the CDR3 is TGCGCCAGCAGCTTGGCTCCTAGCGAGACCTACGAGCAGTACTTC.

This clonotype was seen repeatedly, ten times or more. The V call is TRBV6-1, the J call TRBJ2-7; possible D gene TRBD1, 5 bases. Trimming removed 6 bases from V and 0 bases from J, with 12 bases in between. Germline lookup yields CDR1 MNHNS and CDR2 SASEGT. This CDR3 is built from 14 residues. CDR3 residues: CASSPRESSYEQYF. DNA of the CDR3: TGTGCCAGCAGCCCCAGGGAAAGCTCCTACGAGCAGTACTTC.

This clonotype was recorded a few times. The chain uses TRBV7-8 and TRBJ1-1; D perhaps matches TRBD1 (5 bases). The V gene's germline CDR1 is SGHVS and CDR2 FQNEAQ. The CDR3 runs 15 residues. The ends were cut back, 1 base at V and 5 bases at J, with 14 bases in the middle. CDR3 loop: CASSLVKGWNTEAFF. CDR3 coding DNA: TGTGCCAGCAGCTTAGTGAAGGGGTGGAATACTGAAGCTTTCTTT.

The chain couples TRBV6-5 to TRBJ2-3; perhaps TRBD1 as D (5 bases). CDR3 length: 15 amino acids. Germline CDR1 reads MNHEY; CDR2 reads SVGAGI. The V end lost 2 bases, the J end lost 2 bases, and 11 bases lay between the germline ends. The CDR3 protein is CASSYIQGPTDTQYF. As DNA, the CDR3 is TGTGCCAGCAGTTACATCCAGGGCCCCACAGATACGCAGTATTTT.

The chain combines TRBV5-4 with TRBJ2-7; D is perhaps TRBD1 or TRBD2 (5 bases each). CDR1 and CDR2 from the germline V gene are SGHNT and YYREEE (reference sequence). The V gene lost 7 bases and the J gene lost 5 bases, with 16 bases spanning the gap. The CDR3 has 13 amino acids. This chain's CDR3 is CASGAGAFHEQYF. CDR3 DNA: TGTGCCAGCGGGGCCGGGGCCTTCCACGAGCAGTACTTC.

This chain links TRBV15 with TRBJ2-1, with D unclear. The germline gives CDR1 LNHNV, CDR2 YYDKDF (reference sequence). V lost 5 bases and J lost 10, with 9 bases in between. The CDR3 covers 11 residues. The CDR3 reads CATSGSQEQFF. For the CDR3, the DNA is TGTGCCACCAGCGGAAGTCAAGAGCAGTTCTTC. Using reference TRBV15 and TRBJ2-1 for the parts outside the CDR3, the full variable domain is DAMVIQNPRYQVTQFGKPVTLSCSQTLNHNVMYWYQQKSSQAPKLLFHYYDKDFNNEADTPDNFQSRRPNTSFCFLDIRSPGLGDTAMYLCATSGSQEQFFGPGTRLTVL.

In DNA, the CDR3 is TGCGCCAGGTTGGGGGGGGGATCCTACGAGCAGTACTTC. Protein: CARLGGGSYEQYF. The gene calls are TRBV23-1 and TRBJ2-7, with 7 bases lining up with TRBD2. TRBV23-1 is an ORF; its function is uncertain. V lost 9 bases, J lost 1 base, and 6 bases stayed unmatched. The CDR3 consists of 13 residues.

The V and J genes are TRBV30 and TRBJ1-1; D is uncertain. The germline V gene has CDR1 GTSNPN and CDR2 SVGIG (reference sequence). There are 13 residues in the CDR3. V was trimmed by 3 bases and J by 1 base, leaving 9 bases between them. This CDR3 reads CAWRSDKNTEAFF. DNA of the CDR3: TGTGCCTGGAGGTCAGACAAGAACACTGAAGCTTTCTTT.

This clonotype was recorded a few times. V usage is TRBV27 and J usage is TRBJ2-1; 9 positions match TRBD2. J lost 0 bases, V lost 6 bases, and 9 bases had no gene match. Germline V lookup: CDR1 MNHEY, CDR2 SMNVEV (reference sequence). The CDR3 is 17 residues long. CDR3 bases: TGTGCCAGCAGCCTAGCGGGGTTGGGGAGCTCCTACAATGAGCAGTTCTTC. Translating it yields CASSLAGLGSSYNEQFF.

This clonotype was seen repeatedly, ten times or more. V gene TRBV7-2 combines with J gene TRBJ2-1; perhaps TRBD2 as D (6 bases). V was shortened by 8 bases and J by 0 bases, with 8 bases between the two germline ends. The CDR3 runs to 13 residues. The germline V gene encodes CDR1 SGHTA and CDR2 FQGNSA. The CDR3: CASWGDSYNEQFF. CDR3 nucleotide sequence: TGTGCCAGCTGGGGGGACTCCTACAATGAGCAGTTCTTC.

In this sample, this clonotype turned up many times. V and J are TRBV21-1 and TRBJ2-7; whether TRBD1, the table's D call, matches the DNA was not checked. TRBV21-1 is a pseudogene locus. This CDR3 contains 16 residues. The CDR3 region is CASSKAPGQGAHEQYF. The CDR3 DNA is TGTGCCAGCAGCAAAGCTCCGGGACAGGGGGCCCACGAGCAGTACTTC.

This clonotype showed up many times. The chain employs TRBV11-3 and TRBJ2-7; no firm D call. Per the germline V gene, CDR1 is SGHNT and CDR2 is YENEEA. V lost 1 base and J lost 6, with 10 bases in between. The CDR3 is 13 amino acids. The DNA for the CDR3 is TGTGCCAGCAGCTTAGGCTTTCTAGGCGAGCAGTACTTC. Translation gives CASSLGFLGEQYF.

This clonotype was recorded at least ten times. The J gene is TRBJ2-7, the V gene TRBV7-8; 7 bases are a match to TRBD1. The ends lost 5 bases at V and 7 bases at J; junction bases unmatched: 8. The CDR3 totals 13 residues. CDR1 is SGHVS and CDR2 is FQNEAQ in the germline V gene. CDR3 loop: CASSLGQLEEQYF. The CDR3 region has the DNA TGTGCCAGCAGCCTGGGACAGCTTGAAGAGCAGTACTTC. The full variable domain, rest sourced from reference TRBV7-8 and TRBJ2-7, is GAGVSQSPRYKVAKRGQDVALRCDPISGHVSLFWYQQALGQGPEFLTYFQNEAQLDKSGLPSDRFFAERPEGSVSTLKIQRTQQEDSAVYLCASSLGQLEEQYFGPGTRLTVT.

This clonotype has a count of ten or more. The chain couples TRBV28 to TRBJ2-7; 11 positions agree with TRBD1. V was pared by 4 bases and J by 3 bases, with 5 bases of the junction left unmatched. The CDR3 totals 15 residues. The V gene's germline CDR1 is MDHEN and CDR2 SYDVKM. CDR3 DNA sequence: TGTGCCAGCAGTTGGACAGGGGGCGCTGGCTACGAGCAGTACTTC. It encodes CASSWTGGAGYEQYF.

This clonotype appeared many times. The chain carries TRBV6-1 and TRBJ2-7, with 9 positions matching TRBD1. J gave up 5 bases and V 4 bases, and 9 bases lay outside the gene matches. The germline gives CDR1 MNHNS, CDR2 SASEGT. This CDR3 is 15 amino acids long. CDR3 residues: CASSANRDRVHEQYF. The CDR3 DNA reads TGTGCCAGCAGTGCTAACCGGGACAGGGTCCACGAGCAGTACTTC.

This clonotype was recorded at least ten times. V gene TRBV4-3 combines with J gene TRBJ2-5, with D maybe TRBD2 (7 bases). Trimming stripped 4 bases from V and 5 bases from J, with 17 bases between. The CDR3 extends over 15 amino acids. Germline V lookup: CDR1 LGHNA, CDR2 YSLEER. DNA of the CDR3: TGCGCCAGCAGCCTAAGGGGGGGGAGAGGGGAGACCCAGTACTTC. The encoded protein is CASSLRGGRGETQYF.